This TCR beta chain emerged from a study of CD8+ T cells in alopecia areata. Germline-derived CDR1 and CDR2 are FNHDT and SITEND (reference sequence). This CDR3 region has 12 residues. Study-level findings and limits: Patients shared TCRs less clearly than mice did, possibly owing to HLA.

In each case, RNA was isolated and then reverse transcribed into cDNA as the sequencing template. Profiled with immunoSEQ multiplex PCR; TCRdb holds only in-frame clones, not every one. The sample contains under 350,000 clones, none of them singletons. The authors sorted pooled cutaneous lymph node cells using CD4, CD8alpha, NKG2D, NKG2ACE and other markers. This clone was seen a few times. The antigen remains unidentified. Gene names follow the mouse nomenclature. The CDR3 is cut off 4 residues early in the read; its end comes from the germline J gene. The sample was CD4+ T cells sorted from a lymph node. The chain couples TRBV19 to TRBJ2-7; a weak D match, TRBD2 (6 bases). This TCR derives from a C3H/HeJ mouse with alopecia areata. Mouse MHC haplotype: H2-k. The CDR3: CASSPHWDEQYF. The sequenced part of the CDR3 DNA is TGTGCCAGCAGTCCCCACTGGGAT.